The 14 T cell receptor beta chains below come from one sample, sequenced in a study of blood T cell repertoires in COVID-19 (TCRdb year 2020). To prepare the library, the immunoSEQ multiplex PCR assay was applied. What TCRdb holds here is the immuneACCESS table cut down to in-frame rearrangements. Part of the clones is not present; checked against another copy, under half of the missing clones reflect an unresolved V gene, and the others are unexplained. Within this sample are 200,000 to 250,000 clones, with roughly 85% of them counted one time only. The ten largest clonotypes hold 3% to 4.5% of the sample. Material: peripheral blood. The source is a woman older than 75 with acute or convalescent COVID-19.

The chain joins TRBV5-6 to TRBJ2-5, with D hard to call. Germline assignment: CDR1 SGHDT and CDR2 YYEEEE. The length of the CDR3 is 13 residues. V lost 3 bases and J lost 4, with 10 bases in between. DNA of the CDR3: TGTGCCAGCAGCTCCTACAGCTCAGAGACCCAGTACTTC. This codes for CASSSYSSETQYF.

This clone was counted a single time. Written as DNA, the CDR3 is TGTGCCAGCAGTTTTGGGAGGGGCGGTGGCTACACCTTC. Protein sequence: CASSFGRGGGYTF. The chain carries TRBV12-3 or TRBV12-4 and TRBJ1-2; the D gene is possibly TRBD1 (5 bases). The V end lost 3 bases, the J end lost 7 bases, and 12 bases lay between the germline ends. The CDR3 has 13 amino acids.

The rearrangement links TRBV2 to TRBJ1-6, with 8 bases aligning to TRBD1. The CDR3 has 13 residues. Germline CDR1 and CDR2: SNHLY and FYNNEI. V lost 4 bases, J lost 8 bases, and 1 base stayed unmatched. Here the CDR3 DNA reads TGTGCCAGCAGTGTGGACAGGGATTCACCCCTCCACTTT. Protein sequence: CASSVDRDSPLHF.

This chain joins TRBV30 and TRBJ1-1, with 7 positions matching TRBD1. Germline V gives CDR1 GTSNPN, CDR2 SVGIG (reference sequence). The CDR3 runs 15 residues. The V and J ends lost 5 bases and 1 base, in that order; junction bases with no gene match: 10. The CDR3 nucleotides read TGTGCCTGGGCTAGACAGGGACGGCAGAACACTGAAGCTTTCTTT. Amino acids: CAWARQGRQNTEAFF.

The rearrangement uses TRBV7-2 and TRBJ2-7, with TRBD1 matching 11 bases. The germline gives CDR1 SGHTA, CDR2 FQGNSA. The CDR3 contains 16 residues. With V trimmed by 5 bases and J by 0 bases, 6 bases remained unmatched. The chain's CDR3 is CASSPGGTGGSYEQYF. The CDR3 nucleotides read TGTGCCAGCAGCCCAGGGGGGACAGGGGGCTCCTACGAGCAGTACTTC.

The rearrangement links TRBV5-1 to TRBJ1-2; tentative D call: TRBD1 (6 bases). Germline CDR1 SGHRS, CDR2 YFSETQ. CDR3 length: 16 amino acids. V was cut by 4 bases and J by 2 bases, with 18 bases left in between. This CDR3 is CASSATTGPINYGYTF. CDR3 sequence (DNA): TGCGCCAGCAGCGCCACGACAGGACCCATAAACTATGGCTACACCTTC.

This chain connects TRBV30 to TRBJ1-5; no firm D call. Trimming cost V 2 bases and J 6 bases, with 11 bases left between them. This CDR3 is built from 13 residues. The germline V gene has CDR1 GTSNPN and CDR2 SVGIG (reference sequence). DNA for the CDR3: TGTGCCTGGAGTTCACAAGAGGGTCAGCCCCAGCATTTT. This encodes CAWSSQEGQPQHF.

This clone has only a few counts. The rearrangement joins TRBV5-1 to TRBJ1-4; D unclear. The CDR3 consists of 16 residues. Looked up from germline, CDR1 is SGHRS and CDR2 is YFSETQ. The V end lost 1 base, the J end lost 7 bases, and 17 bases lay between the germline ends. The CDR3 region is CASSLSRSLPSEKLFF. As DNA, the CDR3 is TGCGCCAGCAGCTTGAGCAGAAGCCTCCCTAGTGAAAAACTGTTTTTT.

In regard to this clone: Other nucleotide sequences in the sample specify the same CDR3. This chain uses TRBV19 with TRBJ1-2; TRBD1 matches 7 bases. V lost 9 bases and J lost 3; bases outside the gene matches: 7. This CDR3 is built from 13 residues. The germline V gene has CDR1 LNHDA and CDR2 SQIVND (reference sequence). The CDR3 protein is CASSRQGDYGYTF. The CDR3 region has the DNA TGTGCCAGCTCCAGACAGGGCGACTATGGCTACACCTTC.

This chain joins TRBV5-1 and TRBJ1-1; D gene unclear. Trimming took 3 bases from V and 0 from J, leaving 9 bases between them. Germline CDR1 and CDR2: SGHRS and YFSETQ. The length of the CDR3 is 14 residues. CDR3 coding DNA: TGCGCCAGCAGCTCTTCGGGGATGAACACTGAAGCTTTCTTT. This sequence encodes CASSSSGMNTEAFF.

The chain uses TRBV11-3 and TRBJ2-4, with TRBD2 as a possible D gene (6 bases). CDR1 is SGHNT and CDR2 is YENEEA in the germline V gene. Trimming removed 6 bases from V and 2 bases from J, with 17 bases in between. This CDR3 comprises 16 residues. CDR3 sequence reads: CASRRTHGGTKNIQYF. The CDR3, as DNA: TGTGCCAGCAGACGGACCCACGGAGGGACCAAAAACATTCAGTACTTC.

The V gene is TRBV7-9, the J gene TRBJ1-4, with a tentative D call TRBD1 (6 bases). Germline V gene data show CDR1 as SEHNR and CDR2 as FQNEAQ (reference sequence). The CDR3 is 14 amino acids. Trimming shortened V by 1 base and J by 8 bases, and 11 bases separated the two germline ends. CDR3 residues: CASSLDRDREKLFF. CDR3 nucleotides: TGTGCCAGCAGCTTAGACAGGGACCGAGAAAAACTGTTTTTT.

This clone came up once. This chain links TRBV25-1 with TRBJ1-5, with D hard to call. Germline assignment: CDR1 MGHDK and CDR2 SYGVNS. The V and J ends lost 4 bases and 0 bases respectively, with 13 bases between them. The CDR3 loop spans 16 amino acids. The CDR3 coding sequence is TGTGCCAGCAGTGGCGCAGAGGTGGGTAGCAATCAGCCCCAGCATTTT. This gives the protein CASSGAEVGSNQPQHF.

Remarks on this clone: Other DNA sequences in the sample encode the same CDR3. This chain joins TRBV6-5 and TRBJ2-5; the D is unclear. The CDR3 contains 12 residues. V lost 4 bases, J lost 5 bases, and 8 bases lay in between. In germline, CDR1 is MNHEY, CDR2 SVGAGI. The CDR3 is CASSSPRETQYF. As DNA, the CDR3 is TGTGCCAGCAGTTCCCCCAGGGAGACCCAGTACTTC.